The 25 T cell receptor beta chains presented below share a single source sample, sequenced in a study of blood T cell repertoires in COVID-19. The data were produced by immunoSEQ multiplex PCR, yet TCRdb's version contains in-frame clones alone and is incomplete. The sample consists of nearly 200,000 clones, roughly 90% of them appearing once. What was sequenced was peripheral blood. Receptors were obtained from a woman aged 70-85 years with acute or convalescent COVID-19.

The sample holds one count of this clone. V and J are TRBV19 and TRBJ2-6; D is possibly TRBD1 (6 bases). Deletions cut 7 bases from V and 0 bases from J, with 13 bases between. The CDR3 runs 16 residues. Looked up from germline, CDR1 is LNHDA and CDR2 is SQIVND (reference sequence). CDR3 sequence: CASKAGVTSGANVLTF. The CDR3 DNA is TGTGCCAGTAAGGCAGGGGTCACCTCTGGGGCCAACGTCCTGACTTTC.

The chain combines TRBV7-9 with TRBJ1-3; no reliable D call. Germline CDR1 is SEHNR and CDR2 is FQNEAQ (reference sequence). CDR3 length: 13 amino acids. Trimming cost V 3 bases and J 3 bases, with 6 bases left between them. CDR3 region: CASSLLGGNTIYF. DNA of the CDR3: TGTGCCAGCAGCTTGCTCGGTGGAAACACCATATATTTT.

This clone appeared a single time. This CDR3 is CASSNHGSGREANVLTF. DNA of the CDR3: TGTGCCAGCAGCAATCATGGTAGCGGGAGGGAGGCCAACGTCCTGACTTTC. V is TRBV21-1 and J is TRBJ2-6; the table assigns TRBD2, which was not confirmed against the DNA. TRBV21-1 is a pseudogene locus. The CDR3 loop spans 17 amino acids.

J is TRBJ2-1 and V is TRBV3-1 (or the pseudogene TRBV3-2), with 12 positions matching TRBD2. There are 15 residues in the CDR3. Germline CDR1 reads LGHDT; CDR2 reads YNNKEL (reference sequence). The J segment lost 7 bases and the V segment lost 4 bases, leaving 5 bases of the junction unmatched. CDR3 in DNA: TGTGCCAGCAGCCCGACTAGCGGGAGCATAAATGAGCAGTTCTTC. Translating it yields CASSPTSGSINEQFF.

The J gene is TRBJ1-5, the V gene TRBV18; D ambiguous. With 6 bases removed from V and 5 bases from J, the gap between germline ends came to 14 bases. The germline V gene has CDR1 KGHSH and CDR2 LQKENI. This CDR3 is built from 14 residues. In DNA, the CDR3 is TGTGCCAGCTCTCAGGACGGACTAGATCAGCCCCAGCATTTT. The encoded protein is CASSQDGLDQPQHF.

The rearrangement links TRBV2 to TRBJ2-5, with 7 bases lining up with TRBD1. Germline V gene sequence: CDR1 SNHLY, CDR2 FYNNEI. The CDR3 covers 15 residues. V trimming: 9 bases; J trimming: 9 bases; junction bases outside the gene matches: 19. CDR3: CASTILDRPVSSQYF. The CDR3 DNA reads as TGTGCCAGTACCATACTGGACAGGCCAGTGTCGTCCCAGTACTTC.

The chain has TRBV18 and TRBJ1-4, with D unclear. Deletions cut 3 bases from V and 8 bases from J, with 16 bases between. Germline V gene lookup returns CDR1 KGHSH and CDR2 LQKENI. The CDR3 is 15 amino acids. CDR3 nucleotides: TGTGCCAGCTCACCGAGGGCCGGAAGGGAAGAAAAACTGTTTTTT. It yields the protein CASSPRAGREEKLFF.

There are a few counts of this clone. The V gene is TRBV27, the J gene TRBJ2-7; possible D gene TRBD2, 5 bases. The CDR3 totals 12 residues. Germline CDR1 is MNHEY and CDR2 is SMNVEV (reference sequence). The V gene lost 3 bases and the J gene lost 7 bases, with 10 bases spanning the gap. CDR3 nucleotide sequence: TGTGCCAGCAGTTTCCGGGGTGGGGAGCAGTACTTC. This codes for CASSFRGGEQYF.

The V gene is TRBV7-8, the J gene TRBJ2-5; tentative D call: TRBD2 (8 bases). Germline V gives CDR1 SGHVS, CDR2 FQNEAQ. The germline V and J ends were trimmed by 6 bases and 0 bases, with 20 bases remaining between them. The length of the CDR3 is 17 residues. This CDR3 is CASSPTGGGGHQETQYF. The CDR3 region has the DNA TGTGCCAGCAGTCCGACGGGAGGGGGCGGCCACCAAGAGACCCAGTACTTC.

This CDR3 reads CASSLVVTRNTEAFF. In DNA form, the CDR3 reads TGTGCCAGCAGCTTAGTGGTGACAAGGAACACTGAAGCTTTCTTT. The genes are TRBV7-2 and TRBJ1-1; D is uncertain. This CDR3 is 15 amino acids long. V was pared by 1 base and J by 1 base, with 10 bases between. Looked up from germline, CDR1 is SGHTA and CDR2 is FQGNSA.

The chain uses TRBV7-3 and TRBJ2-7, with 10 nucleotides matching TRBD1. Germline V CDR1 and CDR2: SGHTA, FQGTGA. With V trimmed by 5 bases and J by 3 bases, 10 bases remained unmatched. This CDR3 region has 16 residues. CDR3 DNA: TGTGCCAGCAGCGAGACAGGGGGCGTAAGCGTCTACGAGCAGTACTTC. Translating gives CASSETGGVSVYEQYF.

This clone was observed a single time. V is TRBV10-3 and J is TRBJ1-5; 10 bases line up with TRBD1. The CDR3 has 15 residues. The V gene's germline CDR1 is ENHRY and CDR2 SYGVKD. With V trimmed by 3 bases and J by 6 bases, 5 bases remained unmatched. In nucleotides, the CDR3 is TGTGCCATCAGTGAAATGGACAGGGGGGGTCAGCCCCAGCATTTT. Translation: CAISEMDRGGQPQHF.

The chain links TRBV10-3 to TRBJ2-5; D gene ambiguous. CDR1 is ENHRY and CDR2 is SYGVKD in the germline V gene. The CDR3 runs 14 residues. The V and J ends lost 0 bases and 2 bases respectively, with 7 bases between them. The DNA of the CDR3 is TGTGCCATCAGTGAGTCGAACAGTCAAGAGACCCAGTACTTC. It is translated as CAISESNSQETQYF.

The CDR3 nucleotides are TGTGCCAGCAGCTTATCGCGGGAGGCCTACGAGCAGTACTTC. Protein sequence: CASSLSREAYEQYF. This chain links TRBV7-2 with TRBJ2-7, with 8 positions matching TRBD2. The CDR3 consists of 14 residues. Trimming took 2 bases from V and 2 from J; bases not matched to a gene: 2. Germline V CDR1 and CDR2: SGHTA, FQGNSA.

The V and J genes are TRBV29-1 and TRBJ2-7, with 11 bases that match TRBD2. CDR1 SQVTM and CDR2 ANQGSEA come from the germline V gene. CDR3 size: 15 residues. J lost 3 bases, V lost 7 bases, and 11 bases had no gene match. The CDR3 DNA follows: TGCAGCGCTAAATTCGGGACTAGCGGATTCTACGAGCAGTACTTC. This codes for CSAKFGTSGFYEQYF.

V gene TRBV7-2 combines with J gene TRBJ2-7; 14 bases map to TRBD2. The CDR3 extends over 17 amino acids. The germline CDR1 and CDR2 sequences are SGHTA and FQGNSA. Losses at the gene ends were 5 bases for V and 1 base for J; bases not matched to a gene: 7. CDR3 sequence: CASSAAGTSGSSYEQYF. CDR3 nucleotides: TGTGCCAGCAGCGCAGCCGGGACTAGCGGGAGTTCCTACGAGCAGTACTTC.

In this sample, this clone turned up once. CDR3 nucleotide sequence: TGCGCCAGCAGCCAAGATCCCCCTGGACTGACGATAGCCAAAAACATTCAGTACTTC. This sequence encodes CASSQDPPGLTIAKNIQYF. The rearrangement links TRBV4-1 to TRBJ2-4, with a weak D call TRBD2 (5 bases). The germline V gene has CDR1 MGHRA and CDR2 YSYEKL. The germline V and J ends were trimmed by 0 bases and 0 bases, with 18 bases remaining between them. This CDR3 comprises 19 residues.

The chain employs TRBV6-5 and TRBJ2-5; 9 bases match TRBD2. The CDR3 is made up of 16 amino acids. CDR1 is MNHEY and CDR2 is SVGAGI in the germline V gene. The trim removed 2 bases at V and 3 bases at J, leaving 7 bases unmatched. This CDR3 is CASSYRVSGGKETQYF. CDR3 nucleotides: TGTGCCAGCAGTTACCGGGTTAGCGGGGGAAAAGAGACCCAGTACTTC.

The CDR3 region is CASKVAGNTGELFF. CDR3 nucleotides: TGTGCCAGCAAAGTCGCAGGGAACACCGGGGAGCTGTTTTTT. The chain recombines TRBV2 with TRBJ2-2; D gene ambiguous. The length of the CDR3 is 14 residues. V was pared by 7 bases and J by 1 base, with 10 bases between. Looked up from germline, CDR1 is SNHLY and CDR2 is FYNNEI.

The J gene is TRBJ2-1, the V gene TRBV11-3; a weak D match, TRBD1 (6 bases). Trimming pared 1 base from V and 7 bases from J, leaving 17 bases between. The CDR3 contains 16 residues. Germline values: CDR1 SGHNT, CDR2 YENEEA. In DNA, the CDR3 is TGTGCCAGCAGCTTAGGGTCTCAGGGGTGGGTAAATGAGCAGTTCTTC. Encoded protein: CASSLGSQGWVNEQFF.

This chain joins TRBV5-4 and TRBJ2-5; no firm D call. The ends were cut back, 0 bases at V and 2 bases at J, with 8 bases in the middle. Germline values: CDR1 SGHNT, CDR2 YYREEE (reference sequence). This CDR3 is built from 14 residues. This CDR3 is CASSLETRQETQYF. DNA of the CDR3: TGTGCCAGCAGCTTGGAAACCAGACAAGAGACCCAGTACTTC.

This clone was observed a few times. The gene calls are TRBV5-8 and TRBJ1-2; D might be TRBD1 (6 bases). The CDR3 is 16 amino acids. V shed 2 bases and J shed 3 bases, with 17 bases lying between them. Germline CDR1 reads SGHTS; CDR2 reads YDEGEE. CDR3 in amino acids: CASSLVRQARDYGYTF. In nucleotides, the CDR3 is TGTGCCAGCAGCTTAGTCCGACAGGCTCGGGACTATGGCTACACCTTC.

The genes are TRBV5-6 and TRBJ2-3, with D hard to call. CDR1 is SGHDT, CDR2 YYEEEE, per germline. Trimming stripped 1 base from V and 5 bases from J, with 2 bases between. The CDR3 runs 11 residues. The CDR3, as DNA: TGTGCCAGCAGCTTGCAAGATACGCAGTATTTT. This encodes CASSLQDTQYF.

This chain links TRBV21-1 with TRBJ1-6; the table's TRBD1 call for D was not verified on the DNA. TRBV21-1 represents a pseudogene. The CDR3 has 14 residues. In DNA form, the CDR3 reads TGTGCCAGCAGCATGACAGGGGAGAGTTCACCCCTCCACTTT. It yields the protein CASSMTGESSPLHF.

A few counts support this clone. The chain couples TRBV7-8 to TRBJ1-1; D is unresolved. V was clipped by 0 bases and J by 7 bases, with 15 bases between them. Germline V gene sequence: CDR1 SGHVS, CDR2 FQNEAQ. The CDR3 is made up of 15 amino acids. CDR3 loop: CASSLAREGLDEAFF. In DNA, the CDR3 is TGTGCCAGCAGCTTAGCGCGGGAAGGGTTGGATGAAGCTTTCTTT.